One and the same sample provided the 8 T cell receptor beta chains below, sequenced in a study of cytomegalovirus exposure and HLA in healthy donors. Researchers ran the PCR with 60 Vbeta and 13 Jbeta primers. Some clones are missing from TCRdb's copy, which holds only in-frame ones; the method was immunoSEQ multiplex PCR. The repertoire has about 130,000 clones, 80% of them found once; the top ten carry around 3.6%. The specimen was PBMCs. These receptors originate from a woman aged 40 to 50 in good health and CMV-seronegative.

The V call is TRBV7-2, the J call TRBJ2-7; TRBD2 agrees at 8 bases. The ends lost 5 bases at V and 1 base at J; junction bases unmatched: 7. The CDR3 runs 15 residues. CDR1 SGHTA and CDR2 FQGNSA come from the germline V gene. The CDR3 DNA is TGTGCCAGCAGCCCCCGCGCGGGAGGATCCTACGAGCAGTACTTC. Encoded protein: CASSPRAGGSYEQYF.

The rearrangement links TRBV15 to TRBJ1-5, with 10 bases that match TRBD1. The trim removed 4 bases at V and 7 bases at J, leaving 4 bases unmatched. The germline CDR1 and CDR2 sequences are LNHNV and YYDKDF (reference sequence). This CDR3 contains 14 residues. The CDR3 coding sequence is TGTGCCACCAGCATATGGGACAGGGGCCAGCCCCAGCATTTT. Translating it yields CATSIWDRGQPQHF.

V and J are TRBV29-1 and TRBJ2-3; 16 bases are a match to TRBD2. The CDR3 is 16 residues long. J gave up 5 bases and V 8 bases, and 10 bases lay outside the gene matches. Germline V lookup: CDR1 SQVTM, CDR2 ANQGSEA. The CDR3 is CSLDGTSGGAVDTQYF. The CDR3 DNA reads TGCAGCCTGGACGGGACTAGCGGGGGGGCTGTAGATACGCAGTATTTT.

The chain is built from TRBV7-2 and TRBJ2-7; TRBD2 is a possible D gene (6 bases). The CDR3 runs 14 residues. V was clipped by 4 bases and J by 0 bases, with 10 bases between them. Germline CDR1 is SGHTA and CDR2 is FQGNSA. CDR3 sequence reads: CASSSDYSSYEQYF. The DNA of the CDR3 is TGTGCCAGCAGCTCGGACTACAGCTCCTACGAGCAGTACTTC.

The CDR3 DNA reads TGTGCCAGCATGGCCCTCGGGGGGAACACCGGGGAGCTGTTTTTT. As protein: CASMALGGNTGELFF. J is TRBJ2-2 and V is TRBV2, with D maybe TRBD2 (6 bases). The V and J ends lost 7 bases and 1 base respectively, with 13 bases between them. There are 15 residues in the CDR3. CDR1 is SNHLY and CDR2 is FYNNEI in the germline V gene.

The chain carries TRBV6-1 and TRBJ2-1; D gene unclear. V lost 7 bases, J lost 2 bases, and 12 bases lay in between. The length of the CDR3 is 14 residues. Germline loops: CDR1 MNHNS, CDR2 SASEGT. CDR3 DNA: TGTGCCAGCACTCCGGTCAACGCCTACAATGAGCAGTTCTTC. It is translated as CASTPVNAYNEQFF.

This clone appeared once. The J gene is TRBJ1-5, the V gene TRBV28; D possibly corresponds to TRBD1 (5 bases). This CDR3 has 14 amino acids. The V end lost 2 bases, the J end lost 5 bases, and 10 bases lay between the germline ends. In germline, CDR1 is MDHEN, CDR2 SYDVKM. Here the CDR3 DNA reads TGTGCCAGCAGTTTAGGCAGGGTTGATCAGCCCCAGCATTTT. Translating it yields CASSLGRVDQPQHF.

V is TRBV9 and J is TRBJ1-1, with D tentatively TRBD1 (5 bases). This CDR3 comprises 15 residues. Trimming shortened V by 2 bases and J by 0 bases, and 11 bases separated the two germline ends. Germline assignment: CDR1 SGDLS and CDR2 YYNGEE. As DNA, the CDR3 is TGTGCCAGCAGCGTGGGGGGGTACATGAACACTGAAGCTTTCTTT. The encoded protein is CASSVGGYMNTEAFF.